This TCR beta chain emerged from a study of cytomegalovirus exposure and HLA in healthy donors. The donors were healthy bone marrow donors. Primers: 60 Vbeta forward and 13 Jbeta reverse. Using immunoSEQ multiplex PCR, the repertoire was profiled, and TCRdb retains in-frame clones only, with some absent. Seen here are about 200,000 clones, around 79% observed once, and the top ten hold about 1.4%. The CDR3 runs 15 residues. The germline V gene has CDR1 SGDLS and CDR2 YYNGEE. V lost 3 bases, J lost 5 bases, and 17 bases lay in between. V and J are TRBV9 and TRBJ1-1, with D unclear. What was sequenced was PBMCs. The origin of this receptor is a girl aged 5 to 17 in good health and CMV-seropositive. In DNA, the CDR3 is TGTGCCAGCAGCGCGATGCCCTGGCTCGAAACTGAAGCTTTCTTT. It codes for CASSAMPWLETEAFF.